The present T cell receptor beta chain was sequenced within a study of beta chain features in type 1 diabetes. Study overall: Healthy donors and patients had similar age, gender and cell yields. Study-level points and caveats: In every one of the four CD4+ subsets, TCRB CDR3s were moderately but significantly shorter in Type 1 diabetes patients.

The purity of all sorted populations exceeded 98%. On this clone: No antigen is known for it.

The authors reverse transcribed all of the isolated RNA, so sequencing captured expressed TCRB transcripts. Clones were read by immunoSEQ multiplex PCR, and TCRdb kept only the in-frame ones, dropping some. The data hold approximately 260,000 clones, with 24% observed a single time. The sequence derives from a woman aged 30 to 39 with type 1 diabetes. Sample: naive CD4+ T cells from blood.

The CDR3 DNA reads TGCGCCAGCAGCCAAGGTCTAGCGGGAGCGATGGAGACCCAGTACTTC. Protein sequence: CASSQGLAGAMETQYF. The chain recombines TRBV4-1 with TRBJ2-5; TRBD2 matches at 10 bases. CDR3 size: 16 residues. The ends lost 1 base at V and 5 bases at J; junction bases unmatched: 7. Germline V CDR1 and CDR2: MGHRA, YSYEKL.